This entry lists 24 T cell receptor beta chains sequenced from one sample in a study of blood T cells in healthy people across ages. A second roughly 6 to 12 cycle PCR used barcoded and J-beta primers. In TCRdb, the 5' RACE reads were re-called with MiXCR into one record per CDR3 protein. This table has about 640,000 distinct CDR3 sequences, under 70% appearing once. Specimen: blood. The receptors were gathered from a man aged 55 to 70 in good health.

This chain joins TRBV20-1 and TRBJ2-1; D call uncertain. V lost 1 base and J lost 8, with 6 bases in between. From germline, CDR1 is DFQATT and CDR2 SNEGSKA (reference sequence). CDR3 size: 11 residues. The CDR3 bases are TGCAGTGCTAGAGCGTCTCATGAGCAGTTCTTC. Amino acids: CSARASHEQFF.

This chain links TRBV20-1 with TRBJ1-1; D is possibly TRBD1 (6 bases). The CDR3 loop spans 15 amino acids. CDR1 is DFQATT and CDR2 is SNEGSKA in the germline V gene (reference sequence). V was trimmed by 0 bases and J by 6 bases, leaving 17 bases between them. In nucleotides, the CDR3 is TGCAGTGCTAGAGATTGGGGGGGCGATGGAGCTGAAGCTTTCTTT. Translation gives CSARDWGGDGAEAFF.

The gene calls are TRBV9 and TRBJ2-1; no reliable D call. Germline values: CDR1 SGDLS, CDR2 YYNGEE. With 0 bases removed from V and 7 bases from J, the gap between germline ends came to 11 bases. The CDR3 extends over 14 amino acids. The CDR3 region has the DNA TGTGCCAGCAGCGTAGGGGAACAGAAGAATGAGCAGTTCTTC. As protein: CASSVGEQKNEQFF.

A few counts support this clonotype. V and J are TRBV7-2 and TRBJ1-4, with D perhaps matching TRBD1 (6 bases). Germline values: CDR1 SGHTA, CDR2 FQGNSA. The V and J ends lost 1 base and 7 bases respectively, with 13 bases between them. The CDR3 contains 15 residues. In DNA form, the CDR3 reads TGTGCCAGCAGCTTAGTCGACAGGCCCTCTGAAAAACTGTTTTTT. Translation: CASSLVDRPSEKLFF.

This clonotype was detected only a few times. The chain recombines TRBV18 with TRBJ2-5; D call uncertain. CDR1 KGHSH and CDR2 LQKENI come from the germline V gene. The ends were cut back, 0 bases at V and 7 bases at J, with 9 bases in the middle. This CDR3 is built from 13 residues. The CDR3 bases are TGTGCCAGCTCACCACCGATTCCCGGGACCCAGTACTTC. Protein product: CASSPPIPGTQYF. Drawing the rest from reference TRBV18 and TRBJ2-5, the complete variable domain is NAGVMQNPRHLVRRRGQEARLRCSPMKGHSHVYWYRQLPEEGLKFMVYLQKENIIDESGMPKERFSAEFPKEGPSILRIQQVVRGDSAAYFCASSPPIPGTQYFGPGTRLLVL.

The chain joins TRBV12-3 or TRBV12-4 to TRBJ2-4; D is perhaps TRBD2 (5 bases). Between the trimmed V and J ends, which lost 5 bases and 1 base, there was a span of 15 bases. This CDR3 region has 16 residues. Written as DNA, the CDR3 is TGTGCCAGCAGTCCCCGGGCCGGCGGGGCCAAAAACATTCAGTACTTC. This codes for CASSPRAGGAKNIQYF.

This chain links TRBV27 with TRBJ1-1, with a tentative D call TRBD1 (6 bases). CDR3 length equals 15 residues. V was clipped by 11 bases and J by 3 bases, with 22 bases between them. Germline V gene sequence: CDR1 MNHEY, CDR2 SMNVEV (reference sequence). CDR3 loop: CAGYPKLPGDTEAFF. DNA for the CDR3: TGTGCCGGCTACCCCAAACTCCCAGGGGACACTGAAGCTTTCTTT.

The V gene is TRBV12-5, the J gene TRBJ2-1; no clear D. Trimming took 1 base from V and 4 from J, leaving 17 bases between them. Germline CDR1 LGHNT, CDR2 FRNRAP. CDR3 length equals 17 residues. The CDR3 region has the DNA TGTGCTAGTGGTTTGGGGATGCCTGCCCCGTCTTACAATGAGCAGTTCTTC. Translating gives CASGLGMPAPSYNEQFF.

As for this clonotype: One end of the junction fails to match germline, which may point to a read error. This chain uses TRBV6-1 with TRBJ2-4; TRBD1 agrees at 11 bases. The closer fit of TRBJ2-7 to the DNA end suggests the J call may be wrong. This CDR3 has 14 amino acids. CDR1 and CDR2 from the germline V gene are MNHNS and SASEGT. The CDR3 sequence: CVSTTGTGGYEQYF. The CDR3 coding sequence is TGTGTCAGCACTACCGGGACAGGGGGCTACGAGCAGTACTTC.

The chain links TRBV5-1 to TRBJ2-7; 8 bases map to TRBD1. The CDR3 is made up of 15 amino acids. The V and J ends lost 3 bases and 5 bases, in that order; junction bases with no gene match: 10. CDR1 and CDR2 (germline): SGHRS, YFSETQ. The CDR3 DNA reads TGCGCCAGCAGCTCCAACCCGGGACAGGTAGACGAGCAGTACTTC. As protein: CASSSNPGQVDEQYF.

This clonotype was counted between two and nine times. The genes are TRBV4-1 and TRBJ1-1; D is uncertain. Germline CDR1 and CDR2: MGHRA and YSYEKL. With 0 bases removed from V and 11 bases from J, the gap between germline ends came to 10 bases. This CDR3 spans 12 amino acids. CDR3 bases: TGCGCCAGCAGCCAAGATGGTCGTCGGGCTTTCTTT. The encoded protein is CASSQDGRRAFF.

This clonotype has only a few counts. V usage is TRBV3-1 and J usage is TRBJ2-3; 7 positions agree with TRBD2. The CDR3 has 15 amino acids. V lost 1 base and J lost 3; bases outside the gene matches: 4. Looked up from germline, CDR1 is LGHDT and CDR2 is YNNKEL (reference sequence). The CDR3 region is CASSQVGGDTDTQYF. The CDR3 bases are TGTGCCAGCAGCCAAGTTGGGGGGGATACAGATACGCAGTATTTT.

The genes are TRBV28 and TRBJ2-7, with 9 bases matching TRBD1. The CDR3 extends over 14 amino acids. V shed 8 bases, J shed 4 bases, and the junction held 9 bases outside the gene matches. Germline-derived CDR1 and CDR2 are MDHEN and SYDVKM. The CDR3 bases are TGTGCCAGCCTACCCACAGGGGGCGTTTACGAGCAGTACTTC. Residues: CASLPTGGVYEQYF.

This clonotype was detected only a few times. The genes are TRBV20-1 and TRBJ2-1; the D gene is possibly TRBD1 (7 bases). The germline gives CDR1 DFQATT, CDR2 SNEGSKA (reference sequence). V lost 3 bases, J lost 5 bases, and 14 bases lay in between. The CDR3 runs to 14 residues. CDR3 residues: CSASQQGGHNEQFF. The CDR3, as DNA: TGCAGTGCTAGCCAGCAGGGGGGACACAATGAGCAGTTCTTC.

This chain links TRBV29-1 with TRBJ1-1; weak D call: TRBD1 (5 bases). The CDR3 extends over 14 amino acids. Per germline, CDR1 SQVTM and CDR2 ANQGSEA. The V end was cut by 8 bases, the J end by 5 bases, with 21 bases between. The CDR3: CSLSTLGVGTEAFF. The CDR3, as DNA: TGCAGCTTATCCACATTGGGGGTCGGAACTGAAGCTTTCTTT.

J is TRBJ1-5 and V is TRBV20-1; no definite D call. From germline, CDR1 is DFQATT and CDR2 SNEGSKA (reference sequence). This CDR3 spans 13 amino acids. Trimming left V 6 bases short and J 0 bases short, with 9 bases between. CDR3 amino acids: CSAHGSSNQPQHF. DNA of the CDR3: TGCAGTGCCCACGGGTCTAGCAATCAGCCCCAGCATTTT.

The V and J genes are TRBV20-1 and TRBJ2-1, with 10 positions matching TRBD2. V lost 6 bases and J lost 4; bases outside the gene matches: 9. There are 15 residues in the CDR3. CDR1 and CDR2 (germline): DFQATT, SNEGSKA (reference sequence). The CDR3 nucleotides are TGCAGTGCCTCCAAGCGGGGGGGCCCGTACAATGAGCAGTTCTTC. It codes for CSASKRGGPYNEQFF.

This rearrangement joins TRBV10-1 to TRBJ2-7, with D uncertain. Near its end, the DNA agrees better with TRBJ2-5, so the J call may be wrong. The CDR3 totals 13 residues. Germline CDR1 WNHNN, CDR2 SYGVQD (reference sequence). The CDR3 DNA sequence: TGCGCCAGCAGTGAGTCGGGTTCAGGGACCCAGTACTTC. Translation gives CASSESGSGTQYF.

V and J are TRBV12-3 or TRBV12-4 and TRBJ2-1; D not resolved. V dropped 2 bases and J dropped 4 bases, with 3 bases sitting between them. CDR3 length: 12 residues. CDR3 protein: CASSLPYNEQFF. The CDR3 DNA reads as TGTGCCAGCAGTTTACCATACAATGAGCAGTTCTTC.

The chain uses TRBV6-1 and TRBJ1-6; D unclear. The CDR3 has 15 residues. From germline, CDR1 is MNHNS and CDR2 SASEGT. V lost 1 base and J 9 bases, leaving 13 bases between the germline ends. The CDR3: CASSEGYGRSSPLHF. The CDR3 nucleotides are TGTGCCAGCAGTGAAGGGTATGGGCGAAGTTCACCCCTCCACTTT.

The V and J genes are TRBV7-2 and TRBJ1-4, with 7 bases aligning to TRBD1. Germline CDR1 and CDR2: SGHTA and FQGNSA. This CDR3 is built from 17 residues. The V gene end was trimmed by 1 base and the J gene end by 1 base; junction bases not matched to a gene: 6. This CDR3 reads CASSLVLYRGTNEKLFF. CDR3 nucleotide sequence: TGTGCCAGCAGCTTAGTATTGTACAGGGGAACTAATGAAAAACTGTTTTTT.

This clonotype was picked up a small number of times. The CDR3 coding sequence is TGCAGCGTCGCTCTCCCGACCGGGACAGGGTTCTACGAGCAGTACTTC. It encodes CSVALPTGTGFYEQYF. The rearrangement uses TRBV29-1 and TRBJ2-7; 9 bases agree with TRBD1. With 6 bases clipped from V and 3 bases from J, the junction kept 15 bases outside the gene matches. CDR1 and CDR2 from the germline V gene are SQVTM and ANQGSEA. This CDR3 is built from 16 residues.

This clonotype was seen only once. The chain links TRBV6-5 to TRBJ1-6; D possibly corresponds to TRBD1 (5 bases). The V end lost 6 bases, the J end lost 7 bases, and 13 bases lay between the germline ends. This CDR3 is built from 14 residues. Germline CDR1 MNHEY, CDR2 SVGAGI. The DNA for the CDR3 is TGTGCCAGCAGCAGGACACTGGGCAATTCACCCCTCCACTTT. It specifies CASSRTLGNSPLHF.

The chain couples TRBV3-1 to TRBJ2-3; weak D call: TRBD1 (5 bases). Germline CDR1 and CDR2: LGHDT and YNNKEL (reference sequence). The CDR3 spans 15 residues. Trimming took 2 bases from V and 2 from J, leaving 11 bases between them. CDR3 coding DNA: TGTGCCAGCAGCCAAACGCAGGGTTTCACAGATACGCAGTATTTT. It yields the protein CASSQTQGFTDTQYF.